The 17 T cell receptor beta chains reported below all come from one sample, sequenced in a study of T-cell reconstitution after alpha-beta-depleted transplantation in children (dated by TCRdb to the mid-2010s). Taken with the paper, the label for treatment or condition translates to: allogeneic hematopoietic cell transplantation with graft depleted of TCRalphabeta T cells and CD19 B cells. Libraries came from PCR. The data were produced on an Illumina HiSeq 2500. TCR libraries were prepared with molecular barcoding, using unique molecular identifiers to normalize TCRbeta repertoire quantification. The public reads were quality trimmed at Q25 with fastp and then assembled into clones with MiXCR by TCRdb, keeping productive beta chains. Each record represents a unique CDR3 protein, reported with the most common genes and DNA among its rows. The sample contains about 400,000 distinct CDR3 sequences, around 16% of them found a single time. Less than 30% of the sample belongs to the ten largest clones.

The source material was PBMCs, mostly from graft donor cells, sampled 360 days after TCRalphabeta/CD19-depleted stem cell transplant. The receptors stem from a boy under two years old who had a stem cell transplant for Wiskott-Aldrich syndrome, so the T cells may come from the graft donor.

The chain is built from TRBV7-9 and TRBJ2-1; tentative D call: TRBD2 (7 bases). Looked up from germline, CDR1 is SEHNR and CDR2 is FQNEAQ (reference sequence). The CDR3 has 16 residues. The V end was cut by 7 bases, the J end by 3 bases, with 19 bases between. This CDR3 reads CASTPQGLAVYNEQFF. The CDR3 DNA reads TGTGCCAGCACCCCTCAGGGGCTAGCGGTCTACAATGAGCAGTTCTTC.

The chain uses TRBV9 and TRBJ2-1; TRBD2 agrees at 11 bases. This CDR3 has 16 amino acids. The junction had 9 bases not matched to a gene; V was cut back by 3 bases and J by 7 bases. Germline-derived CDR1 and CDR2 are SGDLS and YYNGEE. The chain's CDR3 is CASSAPSGRLINEQFF. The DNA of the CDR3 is TGTGCCAGCAGCGCCCCTAGCGGGAGGTTAATAAATGAGCAGTTCTTC.

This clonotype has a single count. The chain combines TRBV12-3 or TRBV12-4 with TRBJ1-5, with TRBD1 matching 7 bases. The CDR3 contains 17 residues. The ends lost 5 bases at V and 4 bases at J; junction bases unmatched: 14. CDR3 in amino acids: CASSPSSTGVGNQPQHF. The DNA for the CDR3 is TGTGCCAGCAGTCCTAGTAGCACAGGGGTGGGTAATCAGCCCCAGCATTTT.

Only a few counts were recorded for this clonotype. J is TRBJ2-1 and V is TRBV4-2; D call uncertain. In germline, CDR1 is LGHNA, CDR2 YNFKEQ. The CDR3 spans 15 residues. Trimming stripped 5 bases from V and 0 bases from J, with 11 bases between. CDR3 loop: CASSLGENSYNEQFF. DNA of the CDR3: TGTGCCAGCAGCTTGGGTGAGAACTCCTACAATGAGCAGTTCTTC.

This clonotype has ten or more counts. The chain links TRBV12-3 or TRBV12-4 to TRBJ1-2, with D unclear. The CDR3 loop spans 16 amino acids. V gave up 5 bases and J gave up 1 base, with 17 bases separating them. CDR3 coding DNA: TGTGCCAGCAGTCTGACTGTGGGAAGCGGTAACTATGGCTACACCTTC. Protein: CASSLTVGSGNYGYTF.

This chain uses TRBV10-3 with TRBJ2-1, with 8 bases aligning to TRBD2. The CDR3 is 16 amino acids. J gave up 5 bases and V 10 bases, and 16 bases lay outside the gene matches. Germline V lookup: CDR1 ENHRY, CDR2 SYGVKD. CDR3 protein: CATITGGPPVNNEQFF. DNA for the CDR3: TGTGCCACCATTACGGGAGGGCCTCCTGTAAACAATGAGCAGTTCTTC.

The CDR3 DNA reads as TGTGCCTGGAGACTCGCTCTAGGGGCCGGGGAGCTGTTTTTT. This codes for CAWRLALGAGELFF. V is TRBV30 and J is TRBJ2-2; possibly TRBD1 for D (5 bases). The CDR3 consists of 14 residues. The germline V gene has CDR1 GTSNPN and CDR2 SVGIG (reference sequence). Deletions cut 3 bases from V and 6 bases from J, with 14 bases between.

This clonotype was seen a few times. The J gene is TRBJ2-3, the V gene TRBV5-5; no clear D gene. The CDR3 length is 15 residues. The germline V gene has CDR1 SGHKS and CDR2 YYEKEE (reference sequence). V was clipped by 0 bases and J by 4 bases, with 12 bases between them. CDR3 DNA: TGTGCCAGCAGCTTGGCTGCAGTTGGCTCAGATACGCAGTATTTT. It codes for CASSLAAVGSDTQYF.

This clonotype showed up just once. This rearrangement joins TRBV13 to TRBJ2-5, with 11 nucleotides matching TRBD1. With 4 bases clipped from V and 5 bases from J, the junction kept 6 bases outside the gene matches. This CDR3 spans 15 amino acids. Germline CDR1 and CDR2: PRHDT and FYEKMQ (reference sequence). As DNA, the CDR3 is TGTGCCAGCAGCTCCCGGACAGGGGGCGGTGAGACCCAGTACTTC. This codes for CASSSRTGGGETQYF.

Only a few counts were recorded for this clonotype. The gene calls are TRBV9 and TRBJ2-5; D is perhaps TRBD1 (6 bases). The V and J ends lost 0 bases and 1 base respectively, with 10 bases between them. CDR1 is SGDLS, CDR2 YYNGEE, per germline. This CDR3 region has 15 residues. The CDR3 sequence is CASSVEGHRQETQYF. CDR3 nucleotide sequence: TGTGCCAGCAGCGTAGAGGGACACCGCCAAGAGACCCAGTACTTC.

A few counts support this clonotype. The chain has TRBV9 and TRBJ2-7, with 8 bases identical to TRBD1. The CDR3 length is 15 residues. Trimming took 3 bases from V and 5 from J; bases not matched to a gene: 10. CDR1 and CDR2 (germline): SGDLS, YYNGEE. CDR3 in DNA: TGTGCCAGCAGCGCCTCCGGAACAGGGGGTGACGAGCAGTACTTC. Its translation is CASSASGTGGDEQYF.

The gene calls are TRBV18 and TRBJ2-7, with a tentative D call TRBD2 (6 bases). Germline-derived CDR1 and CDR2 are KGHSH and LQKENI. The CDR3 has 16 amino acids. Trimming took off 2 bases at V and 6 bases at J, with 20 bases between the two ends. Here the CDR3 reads CASSPSPMSGTGEQYF. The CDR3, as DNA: TGTGCCAGCTCACCAAGCCCCATGTCCGGGACTGGCGAGCAGTACTTC.

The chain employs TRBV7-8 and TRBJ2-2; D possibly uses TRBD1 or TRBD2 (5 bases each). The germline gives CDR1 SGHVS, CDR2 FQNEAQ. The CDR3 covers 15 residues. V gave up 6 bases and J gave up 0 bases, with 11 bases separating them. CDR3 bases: TGTGCCAGCAGACAGGTGGAGGCGAACACCGGGGAGCTGTTTTTT. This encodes CASRQVEANTGELFF.

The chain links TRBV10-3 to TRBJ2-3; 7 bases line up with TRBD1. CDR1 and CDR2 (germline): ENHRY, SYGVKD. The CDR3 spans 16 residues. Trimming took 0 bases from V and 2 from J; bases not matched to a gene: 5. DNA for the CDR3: TGTGCCATCAGTGAGTCGCCTGGACAGGTCACAGATACGCAGTATTTT. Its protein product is CAISESPGQVTDTQYF.

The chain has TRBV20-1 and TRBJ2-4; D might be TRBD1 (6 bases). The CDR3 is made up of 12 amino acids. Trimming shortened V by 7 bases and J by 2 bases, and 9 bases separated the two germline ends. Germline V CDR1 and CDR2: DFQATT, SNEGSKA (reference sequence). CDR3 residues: CSVQGSKNIQYF. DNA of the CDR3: TGCAGTGTCCAGGGGTCCAAAAACATTCAGTACTTC.

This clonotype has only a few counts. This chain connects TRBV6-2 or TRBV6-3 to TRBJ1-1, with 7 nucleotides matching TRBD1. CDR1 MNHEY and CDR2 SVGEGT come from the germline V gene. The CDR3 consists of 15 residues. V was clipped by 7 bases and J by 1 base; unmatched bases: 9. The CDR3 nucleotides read TGTGCCAGCAAAGCCCTGGGACAGAAGAACACTGAAGCTTTCTTT. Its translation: CASKALGQKNTEAFF.

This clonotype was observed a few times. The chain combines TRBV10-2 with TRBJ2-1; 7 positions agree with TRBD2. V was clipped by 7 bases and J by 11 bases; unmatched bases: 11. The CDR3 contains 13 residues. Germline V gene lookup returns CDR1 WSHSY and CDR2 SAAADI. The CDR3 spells CASKPASSGKQFF. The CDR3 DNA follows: TGCGCCAGCAAACCAGCCTCTAGCGGCAAGCAGTTCTTC.